Following are 7 T cell receptor beta chains from one sample sequenced in a study of response to subunit inactivated influenza vaccine. Each CDR3 protein is one row after TCRdb ran MiXCR on the RT-PCR reads. The sample yields some 500,000 distinct CDR3 sequences, 13% seen once. The sample consisted of PBMCs from blood, taken more than 35 days after vaccination. These receptors were obtained from a man aged 45 to 65 who received an inactivated influenza vaccine.

The chain uses TRBV28 and TRBJ1-5; D gene unclear. Germline assignment: CDR1 MDHEN and CDR2 SYDVKM. The V and J ends lost 2 bases and 1 base respectively, with 9 bases between them. The CDR3 runs to 15 residues. The CDR3 sequence is CASSLSLESNQPQHF. In DNA form, the CDR3 reads TGTGCCAGCAGTTTAAGTCTCGAAAGCAATCAGCCCCAGCATTTT.

This clonotype came up many times. The chain joins TRBV12-3 or TRBV12-4 to TRBJ2-7; no definite D call. V lost 1 base and J lost 6, with 10 bases in between. The CDR3 runs to 13 residues. CDR3 region: CASSLGRRVEQYF. CDR3 nucleotide sequence: TGTGCCAGCAGTTTAGGGAGAAGGGTCGAGCAGTACTTC.

The chain is built from TRBV29-1 and TRBJ2-3; 13 positions match TRBD2. Per the germline V gene, CDR1 is SQVTM and CDR2 is ANQGSEA. Trimming at V came to 4 bases and at J to 3 bases, leaving 7 bases not matched to a gene. CDR3 length equals 16 residues. For the CDR3, the DNA is TGCAGCGTTGCAGGGCCGACTAGCGGGAGGACAGATACGCAGTATTTT. Amino acids: CSVAGPTSGRTDTQYF.

In this sample, this clonotype turned up a few times. This sequence joins TRBV7-2 and TRBJ2-7; possible D gene TRBD1, 7 bases. Germline-derived CDR1 and CDR2 are SGHTA and FQGNSA. With 4 bases removed from V and 11 bases from J, the gap between germline ends came to 18 bases. The CDR3 sequence is 13 residues long. The CDR3 is CASSWNNSGGKYF. The DNA for the CDR3 is TGTGCCAGCAGCTGGAACAATTCAGGGGGGAAGTACTTC.

The chain has TRBV6-5 and TRBJ2-7; possibly TRBD2 for D (6 bases). The germline V gene encodes CDR1 MNHEY and CDR2 SVGAGI. CDR3 length: 17 amino acids. Trimming took 2 bases from V and 3 from J, leaving 20 bases between them. CDR3 nucleotides: TGTGCCAGCAGTTACCGCAGTCGGGCTAGCGTTCGCTACGAGCAGTACTTC. It is translated as CASSYRSRASVRYEQYF.

There are many counts of this clonotype. The rearrangement uses TRBV11-2 and TRBJ2-3; D is unclear. The CDR3 is made up of 19 amino acids. V was clipped by 5 bases and J by 2 bases, with 26 bases between them. Germline CDR1 and CDR2: SGHAT and FQNNGV. The CDR3, as DNA: TGTGCCAGCAGCGCATCAGTTCCGCGAAGCCCGTCGAACACAGATACGCAGTATTTT. Translating it yields CASSASVPRSPSNTDTQYF.

The chain carries TRBV7-2 and TRBJ2-2; maybe TRBD1 (6 bases). This CDR3 has 15 residues. With 4 bases removed from V and 2 bases from J, the gap between germline ends came to 11 bases. CDR1 is SGHTA and CDR2 is FQGNSA in the germline V gene. The DNA of the CDR3 is TGTGCCAGCAGCTCAAACAGGGCCAACACCGGGGAGCTGTTTTTT. It translates to CASSSNRANTGELFF.